This T cell receptor (beta chain) was obtained from a study of blood T cell repertoires in COVID-19. Study information: Collection of acute and convalescent COVID-19 samples took place in the United States, Italy and Spain.

V dropped 0 bases and J dropped 8 bases, with 14 bases sitting between them. There are 15 residues in the CDR3. Per the germline V gene, CDR1 is LNHNV and CDR2 is YYDKDF (reference sequence). The method was immunoSEQ multiplex PCR; TCRdb's version includes in-frame clones alone and lacks a portion of them. The sample carries roughly 48,000 clones, roughly four fifths recorded once. The chain couples TRBV15 to TRBJ1-3, with D tentatively TRBD1 (6 bases). The sequenced sample was peripheral blood. This TCR was recovered from a man between 35 and 55 years old with acute or convalescent COVID-19. CDR3 sequence: CATSRDRARGYTIYF. The CDR3 DNA is TGTGCCACCAGCAGAGATCGGGCCAGGGGATACACCATATATTTT.